Listed below are T cell receptor beta chains from one sample, sequenced in a study of blood T cell repertoires in COVID-19. Profiled with immunoSEQ multiplex PCR; TCRdb holds only in-frame clones, not every one. The sample consists of over 120,000 clones, approximately 87% of them appearing once. The material sequenced was peripheral blood. All receptors come from a human donor in a cohort sampled during active COVID-19. The CDR3 runs from the conserved cysteine through the conserved F or W. The D gene is left open where the match is weak. Size is stated for part of the rows, as once, few or many counts, or as a class when the clone is expanded.

. TRBJ1-2 . TRBV7-2 TGTGCCAGCAGCTCGGACGGAGGGCTTCTTGGCTACACCTTC CASSSDGGLLGYTF
. TRBJ1-2 TRBD1 TRBV5-1 TGCGCCAGCAGCTTTGAAGGACAGGGCGAACCGGGAGGCTACACCTTC CASSFEGQGEPGGYTF
. TRBJ2-5 TRBD1 TRBV23-1 TGCGCCAGCACCTTTAGACAGGGAGAAGAGACCCAGTACTTC CASTFRQGEETQYF
. TRBJ2-5 TRBD1 TRBV19 TGTGCCAGTAGGCGGACAGGGGGCGGGGAGACCCAGTACTTC CASRRTGGGETQYF
. TRBJ1-2 TRBD1 TRBV6-5 TGTGCCAGCAGACTGGGACAGGGGGTGTTAGATGGCTACACCTTC CASRLGQGVLDGYTF
. TRBJ1-1 TRBD1 TRBV30 TGTGCCTGGAGTCCACAGGGGGCGAACACTGAAGCTTTCTTT CAWSPQGANTEAFF
few TRBJ2-3 TRBD2 TRBV15 TGTGCCACCCGACGCCGGCTAGCGGGGTCAGATACGCAGTATTTT CATRRRLAGSDTQYF
. TRBJ2-7 . TRBV6-1 TGTGCCAGCAGTGAAGCGCTCACGGTCTCCTACGAGCAGTACTTC CASSEALTVSYEQYF
. TRBJ1-2 . TRBV9 TGTGCCAGCAGCGTAGGTGCAGGCTTCTATGGCTACACCTTC CASSVGAGFYGYTF
. TRBJ2-1 . TRBV5-4 TGTGCCAGCAGCTTCCCGAGCTCCTACAATGAGCAGTTCTTC CASSFPSSYNEQFF
. TRBJ2-3 TRBD1 TRBV19 TGTGCCAGTAGCCCCGGGACAGGGGGCACAGATACGCAGTATTTT CASSPGTGGTDTQYF
. TRBJ2-3 TRBD1 TRBV24-1 TGTGCCACCAGTGACACAGGGGCCACATCGGATACGCAGTATTTT CATSDTGATSDTQYF
. TRBJ1-4 TRBD1 TRBV11-3 TGTGCCAGCAGCCAAACCGCAGGGGGCGCCGATGAAAAACTGTTTTTT CASSQTAGGADEKLFF
. TRBJ2-5 TRBD1 TRBV25-1 TGTGCCAGCAGTGAATCGGGACAGGGTGAGACCCAGTACTTC CASSESGQGETQYF
. TRBJ1-4 TRBD1 TRBV27 TGTGCCAGCAGTTTCCAGGGGGCTGGTAATGAAAAACTGTTTTTT CASSFQGAGNEKLFF
. TRBJ2-1 TRBD2 TRBV9 TGTGCCAGCAGCGTAAGTGGCGGGAGGGATTACAATGAGCAGTTCTTC CASSVSGGRDYNEQFF
. TRBJ2-2 TRBD1 TRBV11-3 TGTGCCAGCAGTGGACAGGGGATGACAGGGACCGGGGAGCTGTTTTTT CASSGQGMTGTGELFF
. TRBJ2-6 . TRBV5-1 TGCGCCAGCAGCTTGGAAGGGAGCGCTGGGGCCAACGTCCTGACTTTC CASSLEGSAGANVLTF